These 27 T cell receptor beta chains came from one sample sequenced in a study of cytomegalovirus exposure and HLA in healthy donors. The primer mix had 60 Vbeta and 13 Jbeta primers. Data came from immunoSEQ multiplex PCR; TCRdb stores just in-frame clones and leaves some out. The data show 110,000 to 150,000 clones, around 73% seen once. The sample comprised PBMCs. These receptors came from a woman between 40 and 55 years old in good health and CMV-seronegative.

This clone was seen just once. The junction shows a germline mismatch at one end, possibly a read error. This sequence joins TRBV19 and TRBJ1-5, with D unclear. Germline CDR1 LNHDA, CDR2 SQIVND (reference sequence). The CDR3 spans 15 residues. The CDR3 DNA reads as TGTGTCAGTAGTAACAGCCCTAATAGCAATCAGCCCCAGCATTTT. Residues: CVSSNSPNSNQPQHF.

This clone was picked up a small number of times. The rearrangement joins TRBV28 to TRBJ2-7; D is possibly TRBD1 (6 bases). Germline loops: CDR1 MDHEN, CDR2 SYDVKM. Trimming left V 6 bases short and J 10 bases short, with 22 bases between. This CDR3 spans 14 amino acids. The CDR3 loop is CASSSGQPGGGQYF. The CDR3 DNA follows: TGTGCCAGCAGCTCCGGACAGCCCGGAGGAGGTCAGTACTTC.

The rearrangement uses TRBV7-2 and TRBJ2-4; a weak D match, TRBD2 (7 bases). CDR3 length: 14 amino acids. Germline CDR1 and CDR2: SGHTA and FQGNSA. With 0 bases removed from V and 5 bases from J, the gap between germline ends came to 8 bases. The CDR3 DNA reads as TGTGCCAGCAGCTTAGCGGGGGGGCAAAACATTCAGTACTTC. It is translated as CASSLAGGQNIQYF.

The genes are TRBV14 and TRBJ2-1; 7 nucleotides align to TRBD2. J was trimmed by 4 bases and V by 1 base; bases with no gene match: 4. Looked up from germline, CDR1 is SGHDN and CDR2 is FVKESK. The CDR3 spans 15 residues. The CDR3 nucleotides read TGTGCCAGCAGCCAAGTGGGGGGGACGTACAATGAGCAGTTCTTC. Its protein is CASSQVGGTYNEQFF.

The gene calls are TRBV10-3 and TRBJ1-3; D gene uncertain. This CDR3 region has 17 residues. Germline CDR1 reads ENHRY; CDR2 reads SYGVKD. Between the trimmed V and J ends, which lost 6 bases and 1 base, there was a span of 19 bases. Here the CDR3 reads CAIRDESHSKSGNTIYF. CDR3 nucleotide sequence: TGTGCCATCAGAGATGAGTCCCACAGTAAGTCTGGAAACACCATATATTTT.

This chain connects TRBV2 to TRBJ2-1, with TRBD2 matching 11 bases. Germline V lookup: CDR1 SNHLY, CDR2 FYNNEI. With V trimmed by 5 bases and J by 8 bases, 11 bases remained unmatched. This CDR3 spans 16 amino acids. The CDR3 region has the DNA TGTGCCAGCAGTTGGCTGGGTAGCGGGGGGGCCCATGAGCAGTTCTTC. This sequence encodes CASSWLGSGGAHEQFF.

The J gene is TRBJ1-4, the V gene TRBV5-1, with a tentative D call TRBD1 (6 bases). This CDR3 is built from 15 residues. V was clipped by 9 bases and J by 5 bases, with 20 bases between them. Germline lookup yields CDR1 SGHRS and CDR2 YFSETQ. The CDR3 sequence: CATKQPDRKNEKLFF. CDR3 bases: TGCGCCACCAAGCAGCCGGACAGAAAGAATGAAAAACTGTTTTTT. Based on the CDR3 plus reference TRBV5-1 and TRBJ1-4, the full variable domain is KAGVTQTPRYLIKTRGQQVTLSCSPISGHRSVSWYQQTPGQGLQFLFEYFSETQRNKGNFPGRFSGRQFSNSRSEMNVSTLELGDSALYLCATKQPDRKNEKLFFGSGTQLSVL.

The chain uses TRBV2 and TRBJ1-4; possibly TRBD1 for D (5 bases). The CDR3 has 19 amino acids. The V end was cut by 3 bases, the J end by 0 bases, with 20 bases between. CDR1 and CDR2 (germline): SNHLY, FYNNEI. In nucleotides, the CDR3 is TGTGCCAGCAGTGATGCCGGGACTGACAAACTGACAACTAATGAAAAACTGTTTTTT. Its protein product is CASSDAGTDKLTTNEKLFF. The variable domain in full, completed from reference TRBV2 and TRBJ1-4, reads EPEVTQTPSHQVTQMGQEVILRCVPISNHLYFYWYRQILGQKVEFLVSFYNNEISEKSEIFDDQFSVERPDGSNFTLKIRSTKLEDSAMYFCASSDAGTDKLTTNEKLFFGSGTQLSVL.

This chain uses TRBV7-2 with TRBJ2-3, with D tentatively TRBD2 (5 bases). CDR1 is SGHTA and CDR2 is FQGNSA in the germline V gene. V lost 3 bases to trimming and J lost 1 base, with 11 bases between them. The CDR3 runs to 15 residues. The CDR3, as DNA: TGTGCCAGCAGCTTCTCCGGGGAGCGCACAGATACGCAGTATTTT. It is translated as CASSFSGERTDTQYF.

This clone was recorded only once. The genes are TRBV7-2 and TRBJ1-2; 7 bases line up with TRBD1. CDR3 length: 16 amino acids. Unmatched junction bases numbered 16, after V lost 4 bases and J lost 8 bases. Germline V lookup: CDR1 SGHTA, CDR2 FQGNSA. The DNA of the CDR3 is TGTGCCAGCAGCTCTCGACAGGGTAGTCGTAGCGGCGGCTACACCTTC. This translates into CASSSRQGSRSGGYTF.

Remarks on this clone: Other DNA sequences within the sample encode an identical CDR3. This chain joins TRBV2 and TRBJ2-5; 8 nucleotides agree with TRBD1. The CDR3 is 16 amino acids. V shed 6 bases, J shed 2 bases, and the junction held 11 bases outside the gene matches. Germline-derived CDR1 and CDR2 are SNHLY and FYNNEI. The CDR3 region is CASRSWTGITQETQYF. The DNA of the CDR3 is TGTGCCAGCAGGAGCTGGACAGGGATAACACAAGAGACCCAGTACTTC.

J is TRBJ1-1 and V is TRBV7-8; D may be TRBD1 (5 bases). The germline V and J ends were trimmed by 1 base and 4 bases, with 13 bases remaining between them. CDR3 length: 15 amino acids. Germline CDR1 and CDR2: SGHVS and FQNEAQ. CDR3 DNA: TGTGCCAGCAGCTTAGTTGGGGCATCCGTCACTGAAGCTTTCTTT. Translated: CASSLVGASVTEAFF.

This sequence joins TRBV5-1 and TRBJ2-2; the D gene is possibly TRBD2 (6 bases). This CDR3 contains 15 residues. Between the trimmed V and J ends, which lost 3 bases and 4 bases, there was a span of 13 bases. The germline V gene encodes CDR1 SGHRS and CDR2 YFSETQ. The CDR3 region is CASSSTWGVTGELFF. CDR3 sequence (DNA): TGCGCCAGCAGCTCAACGTGGGGGGTCACCGGGGAGCTGTTTTTT.

This clone was counted only a few times. The chain employs TRBV5-6 and TRBJ1-6; 7 nucleotides agree with TRBD1. The CDR3 is 15 amino acids. Germline V lookup: CDR1 SGHDT, CDR2 YYEEEE. V dropped 4 bases and J dropped 7; count of bases not matched to a gene: 8. In DNA form, the CDR3 reads TGTGCCAGCAGCCTCGAAGACAGGGAAAATTCACCCCTCCACTTT. Translation gives CASSLEDRENSPLHF.

This clone was observed a single time. The chain combines TRBV7-9 with TRBJ1-2, with D possibly being TRBD1 (5 bases). The CDR3 is made up of 13 amino acids. The germline gives CDR1 SEHNR, CDR2 FQNEAQ (reference sequence). The V gene lost 1 base and the J gene lost 4 bases, with 7 bases spanning the gap. Written as DNA, the CDR3 is TGTGCCAGCAGCTTAGGCGGGGGCTATGGCTACACCTTC. Translation: CASSLGGGYGYTF.

The chain recombines TRBV7-9 with TRBJ2-5; 7 nucleotides align to TRBD1. The trim removed 5 bases at V and 5 bases at J, leaving 11 bases unmatched. The V gene's germline CDR1 is SEHNR and CDR2 FQNEAQ (reference sequence). The CDR3 is made up of 15 amino acids. The CDR3 spells CASSLEEDRDETQYF. Written as DNA, the CDR3 is TGTGCCAGCAGCCTAGAAGAAGACAGGGACGAGACCCAGTACTTC.

The CDR3 here is CASSFRLYEQYF. The CDR3 coding sequence is TGTGCCAGCAGCTTTCGACTCTACGAGCAGTACTTC. The V call is TRBV7-2, the J call TRBJ2-7; D gene uncertain. V was clipped by 3 bases and J by 3 bases, with 6 bases between them. From germline, CDR1 is SGHTA and CDR2 FQGNSA. The CDR3 contains 12 residues. Together with reference TRBV7-2 and TRBJ2-7, the CDR3 gives the full variable domain: GAGVSQSPSNKVTEKGKDVELRCDPISGHTALYWYRQSLGQGLEFLIYFQGNSAPDKSGLPSDRFSAERTGGSVSTLTIQRTQQEDSAVYLCASSFRLYEQYFGPGTRLTVT.

This rearrangement joins TRBV7-9 to TRBJ1-1, with 7 nucleotides matching TRBD1. The CDR3 has 15 amino acids. Germline CDR1 is SEHNR and CDR2 is FQNEAQ (reference sequence). V lost 5 bases and J lost 1; bases outside the gene matches: 7. DNA of the CDR3: TGTGCCAGCAGCGGCAGGGACAGAAGGAACACTGAAGCTTTCTTT. Translating it yields CASSGRDRRNTEAFF.

The CDR3 DNA reads as TGTGCCAGCAAGACAAACCAAGAGACCCAGTACTTC. It codes for CASKTNQETQYF. This chain links TRBV7-9 with TRBJ2-5; no clear D. Trimming removed 7 bases from V and 0 bases from J, with 6 bases in between. CDR3 size: 12 residues. CDR1 is SEHNR, CDR2 FQNEAQ, per germline (reference sequence).

This chain's CDR3 is CASSVRSNTEAFF. The CDR3 DNA follows: TGTGCCAGCAGTGTCCGGTCGAACACTGAAGCTTTCTTT. The V gene is TRBV2, the J gene TRBJ1-1; D unresolved. Trimming shortened V by 4 bases and J by 1 base, and 7 bases separated the two germline ends. This CDR3 has 13 amino acids. Germline loops: CDR1 SNHLY, CDR2 FYNNEI.

This clone has only one observation. The V call is TRBV27, the J call TRBJ1-6, with 9 nucleotides matching TRBD1. The germline V gene encodes CDR1 MNHEY and CDR2 SMNVEV (reference sequence). Trimming cost V 5 bases and J 7 bases; bases outside gene matches: 6. The CDR3 length is 15 residues. The DNA for the CDR3 is TGTGCCAGCAGTGGAGGGACAGGGAAAAATTCACCCCTCCACTTT. Translating gives CASSGGTGKNSPLHF.

The V gene is TRBV7-2, the J gene TRBJ2-5; D might be TRBD2 (6 bases). Trimming pared 3 bases from V and 0 bases from J, leaving 11 bases between. The length of the CDR3 is 15 residues. Germline assignment: CDR1 SGHTA and CDR2 FQGNSA. The chain's CDR3 is CASSLGGLYQETQYF. CDR3 sequence (DNA): TGTGCCAGCAGCTTGGGGGGACTGTACCAAGAGACCCAGTACTTC.

V is TRBV5-6 and J is TRBJ2-2; D may be TRBD1 (6 bases). Trimming cost V 4 bases and J 6 bases, with 7 bases left between them. CDR1 is SGHDT, CDR2 YYEEEE, per germline. This CDR3 contains 12 residues. The CDR3 reads CASSAGAGELFF. CDR3 nucleotides: TGTGCCAGCAGCGCAGGGGCCGGGGAGCTGTTTTTT.

The V call is TRBV6-5, the J call TRBJ1-2; the D is unclear. Trimming shortened V by 7 bases and J by 0 bases, and 12 bases separated the two germline ends. This CDR3 is built from 14 residues. Germline V CDR1 and CDR2: MNHEY, SVGAGI. CDR3 DNA sequence: TGTGCCAGCAATTCCGGACTGACTAACTATGGCTACACCTTC. It yields the protein CASNSGLTNYGYTF.

The V and J genes are TRBV6-6 and TRBJ2-5; 10 positions agree with TRBD1. In germline, CDR1 is MNHNY, CDR2 SVGAGI (reference sequence). The trim removed 5 bases at V and 5 bases at J, leaving 2 bases unmatched. This CDR3 contains 13 residues. CDR3 DNA sequence: TGTGCCAGCAGTAGGGGACAGGGGGAGACCCAGTACTTC. Protein: CASSRGQGETQYF.

This clone was observed a few times. The rearrangement joins TRBV9 to TRBJ2-3, with 9 bases fitting TRBD2. The germline V gene has CDR1 SGDLS and CDR2 YYNGEE. V lost 0 bases and J lost 0; bases outside the gene matches: 8. The CDR3 has 18 amino acids. The CDR3 spells CASSVGAGGLTSTDTQYF. The CDR3, as DNA: TGTGCCAGCAGCGTAGGGGCGGGGGGGTTGACTAGCACAGATACGCAGTATTTT.

CDR3 coding DNA: TGCGCCAGCACCCCGGGACACCAACGGACTGAAGCTTTCTTT. This codes for CASTPGHQRTEAFF. The genes are TRBV4-3 and TRBJ1-1, with a weak D call TRBD1 (6 bases). Trimming stripped 7 bases from V and 5 bases from J, with 17 bases between. The CDR3 contains 14 residues. Germline V gives CDR1 LGHNA, CDR2 YSLEER.